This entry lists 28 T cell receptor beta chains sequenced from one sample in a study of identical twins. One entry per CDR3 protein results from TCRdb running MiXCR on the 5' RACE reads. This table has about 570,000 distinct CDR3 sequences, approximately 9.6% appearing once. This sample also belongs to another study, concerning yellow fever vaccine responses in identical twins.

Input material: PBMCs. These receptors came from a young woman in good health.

The CDR3 here is CASSFSPGGGSSYNEQFF. CDR3 in DNA: TGTGCCAGCAGCTTTTCCCCCGGTGGGGGAAGCTCCTACAATGAGCAGTTCTTC. The rearrangement links TRBV11-1 to TRBJ2-1, with D possibly being TRBD1 or TRBD2 (5 bases each). Germline values: CDR1 SGHAT, CDR2 FQDESV (reference sequence). Deletions cut 3 bases from V and 0 bases from J, with 18 bases between. The CDR3 covers 18 residues.

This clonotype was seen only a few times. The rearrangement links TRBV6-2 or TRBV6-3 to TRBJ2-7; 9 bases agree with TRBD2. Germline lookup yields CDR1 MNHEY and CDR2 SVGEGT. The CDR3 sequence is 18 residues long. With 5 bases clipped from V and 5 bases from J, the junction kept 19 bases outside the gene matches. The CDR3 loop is CASSLSLGPAGGWNEQYF. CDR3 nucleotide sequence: TGTGCCAGCAGTCTGTCCCTTGGTCCAGCGGGAGGTTGGAACGAGCAGTACTTC.

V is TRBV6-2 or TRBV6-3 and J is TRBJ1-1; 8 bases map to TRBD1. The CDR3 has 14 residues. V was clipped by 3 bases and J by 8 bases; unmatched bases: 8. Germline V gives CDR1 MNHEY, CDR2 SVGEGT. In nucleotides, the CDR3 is TGTGCCAGCAGTTATGCCATTTGGGACAGGGAAGCTTTCTTT. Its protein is CASSYAIWDREAFF.

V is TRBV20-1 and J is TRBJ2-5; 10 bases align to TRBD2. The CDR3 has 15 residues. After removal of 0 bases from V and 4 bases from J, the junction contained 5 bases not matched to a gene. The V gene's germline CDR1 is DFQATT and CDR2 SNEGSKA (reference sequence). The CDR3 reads CSAREGSGRSETQYF. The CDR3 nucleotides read TGCAGTGCTAGAGAGGGTAGCGGGAGGTCAGAGACCCAGTACTTC.

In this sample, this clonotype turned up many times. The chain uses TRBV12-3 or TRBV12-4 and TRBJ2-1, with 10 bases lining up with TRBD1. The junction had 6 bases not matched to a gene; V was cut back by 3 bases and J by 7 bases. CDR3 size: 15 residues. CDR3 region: CASSFLGQGSNEQFF. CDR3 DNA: TGTGCCAGCAGTTTCTTGGGACAGGGGTCTAATGAGCAGTTCTTC.

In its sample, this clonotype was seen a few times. CDR3 DNA: TGTGCCAGCAGCTTGAAGAACCCTAGGGCGTCCGGCTACACCTTC. This codes for CASSLKNPRASGYTF. The chain employs TRBV5-5 and TRBJ1-2; no clear D. The V end lost 1 base, the J end lost 8 bases, and 18 bases lay between the germline ends. This CDR3 contains 15 residues. Germline values: CDR1 SGHKS, CDR2 YYEKEE (reference sequence).

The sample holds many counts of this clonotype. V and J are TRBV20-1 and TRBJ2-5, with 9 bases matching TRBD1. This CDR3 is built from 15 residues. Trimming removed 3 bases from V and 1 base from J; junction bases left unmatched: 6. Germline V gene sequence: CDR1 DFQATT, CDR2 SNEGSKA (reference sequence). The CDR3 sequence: CSARWDRDSQETQYF. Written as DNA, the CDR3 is TGCAGTGCTAGGTGGGACAGGGATTCCCAAGAGACCCAGTACTTC.

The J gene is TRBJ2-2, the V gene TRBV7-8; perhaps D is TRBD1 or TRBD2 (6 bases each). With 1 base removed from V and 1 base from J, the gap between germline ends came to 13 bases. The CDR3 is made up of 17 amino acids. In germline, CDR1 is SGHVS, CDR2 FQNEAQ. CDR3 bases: TGTGCCAGCAGCTTAGTATGGGGGGCGGAGAACACCGGGGAGCTGTTTTTT. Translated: CASSLVWGAENTGELFF.

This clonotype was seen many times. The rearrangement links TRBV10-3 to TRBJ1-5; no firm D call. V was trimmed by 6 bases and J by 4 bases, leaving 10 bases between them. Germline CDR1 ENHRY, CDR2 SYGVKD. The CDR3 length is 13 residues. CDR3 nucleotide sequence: TGTGCCATCAGAGGACGGGAAAATCAGCCCCAGCATTTT. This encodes CAIRGRENQPQHF.

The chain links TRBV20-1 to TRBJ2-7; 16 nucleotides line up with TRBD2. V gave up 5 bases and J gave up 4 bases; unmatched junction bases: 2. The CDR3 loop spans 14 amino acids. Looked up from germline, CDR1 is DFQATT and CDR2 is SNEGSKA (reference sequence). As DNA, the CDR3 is TGCAGTGCTGGGACTAGCGGGAGGGGGTACGAGCAGTACTTC. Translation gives CSAGTSGRGYEQYF.

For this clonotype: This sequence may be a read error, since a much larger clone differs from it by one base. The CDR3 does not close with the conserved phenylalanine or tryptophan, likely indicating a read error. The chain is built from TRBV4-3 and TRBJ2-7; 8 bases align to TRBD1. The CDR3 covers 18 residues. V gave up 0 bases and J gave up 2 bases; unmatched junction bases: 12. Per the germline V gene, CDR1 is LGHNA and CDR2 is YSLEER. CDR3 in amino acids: CASSQDYFGQGSPYEQYL. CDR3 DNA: TGCGCCAGCAGCCAAGATTACTTTGGACAGGGAAGTCCCTACGAGCAGTACCTC.

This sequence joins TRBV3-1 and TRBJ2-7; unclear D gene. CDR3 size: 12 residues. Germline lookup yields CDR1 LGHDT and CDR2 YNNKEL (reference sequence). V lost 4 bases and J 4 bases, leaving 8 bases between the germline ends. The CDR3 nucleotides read TGTGCCAGCAGCCCTTCTATGTACGAGCAGTACTTC. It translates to CASSPSMYEQYF.

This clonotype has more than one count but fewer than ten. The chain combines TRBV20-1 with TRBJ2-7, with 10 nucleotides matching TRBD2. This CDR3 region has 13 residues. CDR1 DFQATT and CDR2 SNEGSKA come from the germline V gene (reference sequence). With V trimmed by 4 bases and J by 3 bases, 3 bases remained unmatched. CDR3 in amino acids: CSATKREGYEQYF. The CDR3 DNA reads TGCAGTGCTACAAAGCGGGAGGGCTACGAGCAGTACTTC.

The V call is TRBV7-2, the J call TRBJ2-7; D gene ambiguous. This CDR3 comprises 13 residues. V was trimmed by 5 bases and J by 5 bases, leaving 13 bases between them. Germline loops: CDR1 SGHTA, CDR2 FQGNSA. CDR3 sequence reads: CASSLTAANEQYF. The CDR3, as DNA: TGTGCCAGCAGCCTAACGGCAGCCAACGAGCAGTACTTC.

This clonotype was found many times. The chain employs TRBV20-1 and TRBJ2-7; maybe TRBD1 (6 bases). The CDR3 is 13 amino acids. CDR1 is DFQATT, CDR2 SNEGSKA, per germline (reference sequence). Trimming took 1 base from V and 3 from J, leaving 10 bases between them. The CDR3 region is CSARGPGVYEQYF. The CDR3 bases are TGCAGTGCTAGAGGCCCAGGGGTCTACGAGCAGTACTTC.

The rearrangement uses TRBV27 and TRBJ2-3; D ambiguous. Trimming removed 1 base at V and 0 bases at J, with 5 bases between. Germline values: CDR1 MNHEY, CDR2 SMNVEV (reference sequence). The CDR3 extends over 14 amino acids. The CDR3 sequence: CASSLWISTDTQYF. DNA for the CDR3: TGTGCCAGCAGTTTATGGATTAGCACAGATACGCAGTATTTT.

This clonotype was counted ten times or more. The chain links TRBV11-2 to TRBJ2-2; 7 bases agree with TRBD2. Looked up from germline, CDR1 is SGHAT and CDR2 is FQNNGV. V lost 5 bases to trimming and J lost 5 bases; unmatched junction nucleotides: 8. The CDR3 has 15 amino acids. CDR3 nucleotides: TGTGCCAGCAGCCCGGGAGGCCCCACTACCGGGGAGCTGTTTTTT. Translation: CASSPGGPTTGELFF.

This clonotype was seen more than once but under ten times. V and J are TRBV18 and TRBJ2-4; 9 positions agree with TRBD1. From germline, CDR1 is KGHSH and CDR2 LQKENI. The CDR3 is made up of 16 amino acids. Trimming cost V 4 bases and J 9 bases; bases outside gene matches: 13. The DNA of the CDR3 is TGTGCCAGCTCACACCGGGACAGGGTTCTAGAGTCCATTCAGTACTTC. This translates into CASSHRDRVLESIQYF.

CDR3 amino acids: CASSLANSTRVPGQYF. The CDR3 DNA reads TGTGCCAGCAGCTTAGCCAATTCCACCAGGGTCCCTGGGCAGTACTTC. The chain links TRBV11-2 to TRBJ2-7; a weak D match, TRBD1 (5 bases). The CDR3 contains 16 residues. The germline gives CDR1 SGHAT, CDR2 FQNNGV. Trimming took off 1 base at V and 9 bases at J, with 22 bases between the two ends.

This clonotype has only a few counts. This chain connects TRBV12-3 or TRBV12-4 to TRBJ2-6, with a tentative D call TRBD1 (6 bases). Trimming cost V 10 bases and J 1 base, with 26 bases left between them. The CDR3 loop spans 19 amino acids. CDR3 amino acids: CATMTHHPGQKSGANVLTF. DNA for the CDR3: TGTGCCACCATGACCCACCACCCGGGACAAAAATCTGGGGCCAACGTCCTGACTTTC.

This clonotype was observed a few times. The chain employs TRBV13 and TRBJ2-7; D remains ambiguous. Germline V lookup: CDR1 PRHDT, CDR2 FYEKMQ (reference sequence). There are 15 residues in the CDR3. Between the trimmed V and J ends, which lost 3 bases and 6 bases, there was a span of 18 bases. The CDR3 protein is CASSFMVPPFLEQYF. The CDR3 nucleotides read TGTGCCAGCAGCTTTATGGTGCCCCCTTTTCTCGAGCAGTACTTC.

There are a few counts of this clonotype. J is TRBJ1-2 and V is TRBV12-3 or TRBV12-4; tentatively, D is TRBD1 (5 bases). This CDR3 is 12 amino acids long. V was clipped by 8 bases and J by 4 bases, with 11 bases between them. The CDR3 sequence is CASGAGIYGYTF. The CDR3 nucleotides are TGTGCCAGCGGTGCAGGGATCTATGGCTACACCTTC.

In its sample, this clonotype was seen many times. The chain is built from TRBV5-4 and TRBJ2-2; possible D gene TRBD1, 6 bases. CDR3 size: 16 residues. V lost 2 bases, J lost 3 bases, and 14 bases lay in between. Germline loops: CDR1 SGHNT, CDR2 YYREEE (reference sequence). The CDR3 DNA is TGTGCCAGCAGCTTAGGGGGTCGGTCGTACACCGGGGAGCTGTTTTTT. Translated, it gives CASSLGGRSYTGELFF.

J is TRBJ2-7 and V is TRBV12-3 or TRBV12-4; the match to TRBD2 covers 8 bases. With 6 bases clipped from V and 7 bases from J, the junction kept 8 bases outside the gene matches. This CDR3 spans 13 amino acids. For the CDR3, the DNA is TGTGCCAGCAGACCGGGGGGGGGCTGGGAGCAGTACTTC. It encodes CASRPGGGWEQYF.

The CDR3 reads CSVEWQDSYNEQFF. The CDR3 DNA sequence: TGCAGCGTTGAATGGCAGGACTCCTACAATGAGCAGTTCTTC. This chain links TRBV29-1 with TRBJ2-1; D is unclear. CDR1 and CDR2 (germline): SQVTM, ANQGSEA. The CDR3 is 14 amino acids. The V and J ends lost 2 bases and 0 bases respectively, with 8 bases between them.

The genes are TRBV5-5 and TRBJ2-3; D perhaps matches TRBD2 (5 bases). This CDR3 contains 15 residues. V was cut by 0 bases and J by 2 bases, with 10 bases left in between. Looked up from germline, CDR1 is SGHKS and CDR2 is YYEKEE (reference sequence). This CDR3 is CASSLVPRDTDTQYF. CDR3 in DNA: TGTGCCAGCAGCTTGGTCCCTCGGGACACAGATACGCAGTATTTT.

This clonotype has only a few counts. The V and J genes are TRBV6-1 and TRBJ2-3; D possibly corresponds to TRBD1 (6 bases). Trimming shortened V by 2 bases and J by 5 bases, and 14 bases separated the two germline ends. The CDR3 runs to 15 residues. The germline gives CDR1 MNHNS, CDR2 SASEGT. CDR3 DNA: TGTGCCAGCAGTGAAATTGCAGGGGTGAGAGATACGCAGTATTTT. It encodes CASSEIAGVRDTQYF.

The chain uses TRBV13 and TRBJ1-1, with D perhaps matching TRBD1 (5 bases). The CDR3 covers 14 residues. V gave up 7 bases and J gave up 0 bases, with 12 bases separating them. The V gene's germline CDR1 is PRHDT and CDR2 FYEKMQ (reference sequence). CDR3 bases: TGTGCCAGCATTGTGGGGGGTCTGAACACTGAAGCTTTCTTT. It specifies CASIVGGLNTEAFF.